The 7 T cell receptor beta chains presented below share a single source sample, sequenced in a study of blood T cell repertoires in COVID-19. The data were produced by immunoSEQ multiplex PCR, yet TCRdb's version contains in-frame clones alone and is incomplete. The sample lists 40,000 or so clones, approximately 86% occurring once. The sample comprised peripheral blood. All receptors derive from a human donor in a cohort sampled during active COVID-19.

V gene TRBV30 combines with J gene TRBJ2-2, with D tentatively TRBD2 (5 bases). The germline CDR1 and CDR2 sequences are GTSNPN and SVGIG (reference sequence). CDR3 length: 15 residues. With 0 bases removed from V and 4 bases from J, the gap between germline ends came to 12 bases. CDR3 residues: CAWSVRRAGTGELFF. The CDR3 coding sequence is TGTGCCTGGAGTGTAAGGCGGGCGGGCACCGGGGAGCTGTTTTTT.

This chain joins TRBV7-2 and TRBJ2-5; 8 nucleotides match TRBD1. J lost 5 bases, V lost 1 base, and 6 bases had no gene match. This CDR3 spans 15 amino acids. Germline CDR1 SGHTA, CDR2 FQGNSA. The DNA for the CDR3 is TGTGCCAGCAGCTTAGAAGACAGGGGTATGGAGACCCAGTACTTC. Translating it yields CASSLEDRGMETQYF.

CDR3 residues: CASSSLSTGGRTEAFF. Here the CDR3 DNA reads TGTGCCAGCAGTTCTCTTTCGACAGGGGGCAGGACTGAAGCTTTCTTT. The chain employs TRBV28 and TRBJ1-1, with 10 bases matching TRBD1. This CDR3 contains 16 residues. Per the germline V gene, CDR1 is MDHEN and CDR2 is SYDVKM. Trimming removed 4 bases from V and 5 bases from J; junction bases left unmatched: 10.

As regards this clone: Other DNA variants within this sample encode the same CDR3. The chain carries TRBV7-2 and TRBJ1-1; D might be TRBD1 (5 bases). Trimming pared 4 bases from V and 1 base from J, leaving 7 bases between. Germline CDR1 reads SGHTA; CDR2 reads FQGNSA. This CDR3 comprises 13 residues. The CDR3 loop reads CASSSGQNTEAFF. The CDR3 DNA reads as TGTGCCAGCAGCTCCGGACAGAACACTGAAGCTTTCTTT.

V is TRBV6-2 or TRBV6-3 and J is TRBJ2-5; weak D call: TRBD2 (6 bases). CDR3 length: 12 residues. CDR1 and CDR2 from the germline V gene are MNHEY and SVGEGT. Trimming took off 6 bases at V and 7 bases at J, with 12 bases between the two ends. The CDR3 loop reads CASSPAGRTQYF. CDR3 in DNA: TGTGCCAGCAGCCCTGCGGGGCGGACCCAGTACTTC.

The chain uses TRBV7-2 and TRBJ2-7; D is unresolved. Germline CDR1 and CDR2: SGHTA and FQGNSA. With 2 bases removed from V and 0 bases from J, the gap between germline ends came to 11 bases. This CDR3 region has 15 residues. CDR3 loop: CASSLSQESSYEQYF. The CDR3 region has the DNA TGTGCCAGCAGCTTAAGCCAGGAAAGCTCCTACGAGCAGTACTTC.

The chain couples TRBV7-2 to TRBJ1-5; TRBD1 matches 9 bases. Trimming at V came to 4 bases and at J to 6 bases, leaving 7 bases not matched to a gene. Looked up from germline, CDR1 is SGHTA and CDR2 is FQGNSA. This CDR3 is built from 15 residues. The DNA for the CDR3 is TGTGCCAGCAGCTCACAGGGGGCGGAATCTCAGCCCCAGCATTTT. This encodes CASSSQGAESQPQHF.